This T cell receptor (beta chain) was recovered during a study of T cells in Graves' hyperthyroidism and ophthalmopathy. RNA transcripts provided the source from which TCR beta CDR3 regions were amplified. The TCR CDR3 was amplified in a first-round RT-PCR using the HTBI primer set. TCRdb redid the calling of the multiplex PCR reads with MiXCR, one entry per CDR3 protein. This sample has fewer than 650,000 distinct CDR3 sequences, with approximately 15% found just once. The germline CDR1 and CDR2 sequences are MNHEY and SMNVEV (reference sequence). The CDR3 totals 15 residues. Trimming removed 3 bases at V and 5 bases at J, with 17 bases between. Points from the study as a whole: The model predicted ophthalmopathy a median approximately 6 months before onset. In simple terms, a model built on 13 V-J features told ophthalmopathy apart from stable hyperthyroidism.

This clonotype was seen many times. The antigen remains unidentified. The TCR sequence derives from a woman aged 18-30 years with Graves' ophthalmopathy. The sample comprised blood. This chain links TRBV27 with TRBJ2-7; possibly TRBD1 for D (6 bases). The CDR3 region has the DNA TGTGCCAGCAGTTTTTTCACTGACAGGCCCCACGAGCAGTACTTC. Translating gives CASSFFTDRPHEQYF.